Below are 7 T cell receptor beta chains sequenced from a single sample in a study of T cells after yellow fever vaccination. TCRdb processed the 5' RACE reads anew with MiXCR; each CDR3 protein has one entry. Among approximately 510,000 distinct CDR3 sequences listed, roughly a fifth were seen once. The sample consisted of PBMCs, taken approximately 22 days after the first yellow fever vaccination. The receptor set was obtained from a man between 18 and 35 years old who received the YFV17D yellow fever vaccine.

CDR3 DNA sequence: TGTGCCAGCAGCTTTCGTGGCGCGGGGGGGCCCGGGGAGCTGTTTTTT. Translated, it gives CASSFRGAGGPGELFF. V and J are TRBV11-3 and TRBJ2-2, with 9 positions matching TRBD2. Germline trimming cut 3 bases from V and 6 bases from J; bases unmatched to any gene: 8. Germline V CDR1 and CDR2: SGHNT, YENEEA. The CDR3 covers 16 residues. Full variable domain (remainder filled in from reference TRBV11-3 and TRBJ2-2): EAGVVQSPRYKIIEKKQPVAFWCNPISGHNTLYWYLQNLGQGPELLIRYENEEAVDDSQLPKDRFSAERLKGVDSTLKIQPAELGDSAVYLCASSFRGAGGPGELFFGEGSRLTVL.

The chain uses TRBV27 and TRBJ2-1; D might be TRBD2 (7 bases). The CDR3 covers 15 residues. V shed 2 bases and J shed 9 bases, with 17 bases lying between them. Germline V gene data show CDR1 as MNHEY and CDR2 as SMNVEV (reference sequence). CDR3 DNA sequence: TGTGCCAGCAGTTTAAGGTGGGGGGGCCAGGGTGAGCAGTTCTTC. Translating it yields CASSLRWGGQGEQFF.

The chain is built from TRBV7-2 and TRBJ2-2; D possibly corresponds to TRBD1 (6 bases). The length of the CDR3 is 13 residues. Between the trimmed V and J ends, which lost 8 bases and 7 bases, there was a span of 14 bases. CDR1 is SGHTA, CDR2 FQGNSA, per germline. Written as DNA, the CDR3 is TGTGCCAGCCGGCCAACACAGGGCGGGGAGCTGTTTTTT. This sequence encodes CASRPTQGGELFF.

This chain links TRBV9 with TRBJ2-3; 11 nucleotides line up with TRBD2. This CDR3 is built from 15 residues. V shed 7 bases and J 0 bases; nucleotides not matched to a gene: 4. The germline V gene encodes CDR1 SGDLS and CDR2 YYNGEE. CDR3: CASQTSGMSTDTQYF. The DNA for the CDR3 is TGTGCCAGCCAGACTAGCGGGATGAGCACAGATACGCAGTATTTT.

The rearrangement links TRBV4-2 to TRBJ2-7, with D possibly matching TRBD1 (6 bases). V gave up 2 bases and J gave up 2 bases, with 16 bases separating them. Per the germline V gene, CDR1 is LGHNA and CDR2 is YNFKEQ. There are 16 residues in the CDR3. The CDR3 reads CASSQQVGTRTYEQYF. CDR3 nucleotides: TGTGCCAGCAGCCAACAAGTCGGGACACGGACCTACGAGCAGTACTTC.

The genes are TRBV14 and TRBJ1-2, with 10 bases that match TRBD1. Losses at the gene ends were 5 bases for V and 6 bases for J; bases not matched to a gene: 15. Looked up from germline, CDR1 is SGHDN and CDR2 is FVKESK. This CDR3 is 17 amino acids long. The CDR3 protein is CASSYTASRDRGNGYTF. CDR3 DNA sequence: TGTGCCAGCAGCTACACCGCGTCCCGGGACAGGGGTAATGGCTACACCTTC.

In this sample, this clonotype turned up once. V usage is TRBV6-1 and J usage is TRBJ2-3; 8 nucleotides agree with TRBD1. Germline lookup yields CDR1 MNHNS and CDR2 SASEGT. J gave up 4 bases and V 5 bases, and 17 bases lay outside the gene matches. This CDR3 region has 18 residues. The CDR3 nucleotides are TGTGCCAGCAGTCGGGACAGGACGTCTCTTAGGGGAGCAGATACGCAGTATTTT. It codes for CASSRDRTSLRGADTQYF.